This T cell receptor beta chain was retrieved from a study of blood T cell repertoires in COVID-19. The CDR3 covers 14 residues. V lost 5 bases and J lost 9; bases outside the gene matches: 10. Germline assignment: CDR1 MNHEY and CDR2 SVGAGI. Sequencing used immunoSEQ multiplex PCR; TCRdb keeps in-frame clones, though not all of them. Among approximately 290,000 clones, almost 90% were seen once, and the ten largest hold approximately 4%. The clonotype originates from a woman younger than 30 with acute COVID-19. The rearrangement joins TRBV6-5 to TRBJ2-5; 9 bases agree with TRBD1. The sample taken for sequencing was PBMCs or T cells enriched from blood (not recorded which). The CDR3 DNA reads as TGTGCCAGCAGTCTCACAGGGGGCGCTGGGGCCCAGTACTTC. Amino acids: CASSLTGGAGAQYF.